The 10 T cell receptor beta chains given below trace back to one sample, sequenced in a study of response to subunit inactivated influenza vaccine (dated by TCRdb to the late 2010s). Library prep was done by RT-PCR. Sequencing was carried out with an Illumina HiSeq 2500. TCRdb passed the public sequencing reads through fastp at Q25 and MiXCR, retaining productive beta sequences. CDR3 protein duplicates are merged, each entry listing the most common genes and DNA. The sample profile shows about 310,000 distinct CDR3 sequences; 20% to 25% of them were found once. The leading ten clones occupy about a tenth of the sample. This material consisted of PBMCs from blood, taken less than 22 months after vaccination. The receptors originated from a man aged 45 to 75 who received an inactivated influenza vaccine. Donor details come from another sample of the same person, matched by shared clones.

The rearrangement uses TRBV28 and TRBJ1-2; 9 bases fit TRBD1. The CDR3 runs to 15 residues. V shed 5 bases, J shed 3 bases, and the junction held 7 bases outside the gene matches. Germline CDR1 and CDR2: MDHEN and SYDVKM. The CDR3 loop is CASSNGQGLYYGYTF. The CDR3 bases are TGTGCCAGCAGTAACGGACAGGGGCTTTACTATGGCTACACCTTC.

V usage is TRBV7-2 and J usage is TRBJ1-5, with no clear D. Germline CDR1 SGHTA, CDR2 FQGNSA. The CDR3 has 14 residues. V was pared by 4 bases and J by 7 bases, with 14 bases between. Here the CDR3 DNA reads TGTGCCAGCAGCTCGGGGATTTCGGGACAGCCCCAGCATTTT. It translates to CASSSGISGQPQHF. Full variable domain (outside the CDR3, taken from reference TRBV7-2 and TRBJ1-5): GAGVSQSPSNKVTEKGKDVELRCDPISGHTALYWYRQSLGQGLEFLIYFQGNSAPDKSGLPSDRFSAERTGGSVSTLTIQRTQQEDSAVYLCASSSGISGQPQHFGDGTRLSIL.

This clonotype was recorded a few times. The rearrangement joins TRBV29-1 to TRBJ2-7, with D possibly matching TRBD1 (7 bases). The ends were cut back, 1 base at V and 3 bases at J, with 13 bases in the middle. The CDR3 contains 14 residues. Looked up from germline, CDR1 is SQVTM and CDR2 is ANQGSEA. CDR3 sequence reads: CSVEGQGGIYEQYF. The CDR3 nucleotides are TGCAGCGTTGAAGGACAGGGAGGAATCTACGAGCAGTACTTC.

In its sample, this clonotype was seen a few times. This sequence joins TRBV18 and TRBJ1-3; D uncertain. This CDR3 region has 16 residues. Germline-derived CDR1 and CDR2 are KGHSH and LQKENI. Between the trimmed V and J ends, which lost 4 bases and 0 bases, there was a span of 13 bases. The CDR3 protein is CASSLFEMNSGNTIYF. The CDR3 DNA sequence: TGTGCCAGCTCACTTTTCGAAATGAACTCTGGAAACACCATATATTTT.

The J gene is TRBJ1-5, the V gene TRBV6-2 or TRBV6-3; D call uncertain. Trimming stripped 7 bases from V and 0 bases from J, with 16 bases between. The CDR3 has 16 residues. Germline V gene sequence: CDR1 MNHEY, CDR2 SVGEGT. The CDR3 nucleotides are TGTGCCAGCAATAAAGGAGGGTTCTATAGCAATCAGCCCCAGCATTTT. Translated: CASNKGGFYSNQPQHF.

The chain recombines TRBV20-1 with TRBJ2-1; no definite D call. With 4 bases removed from V and 5 bases from J, the gap between germline ends came to 3 bases. The CDR3 has 10 amino acids. The germline V gene has CDR1 DFQATT and CDR2 SNEGSKA (reference sequence). Written as DNA, the CDR3 is TGCAGTGCTATCAACAATGAGCAGTTCTTC. Amino acids: CSAINNEQFF.

J is TRBJ2-5 and V is TRBV20-1; no clear D gene. The V end lost 0 bases, the J end lost 3 bases, and 14 bases lay between the germline ends. CDR1 is DFQATT and CDR2 is SNEGSKA in the germline V gene (reference sequence). This CDR3 spans 15 amino acids. The CDR3 nucleotides read TGCAGTGCTAGAGATATGCGGCAGCCAAAAGAGACCCAGTACTTC. Its protein product is CSARDMRQPKETQYF.

CDR3: CASSLDSSSYNSPLHF. The CDR3 DNA follows: TGCGCCAGCAGCTTGGACAGCAGCTCCTATAATTCACCCCTCCACTTT. The chain employs TRBV5-1 and TRBJ1-6, with D unclear. CDR1 SGHRS and CDR2 YFSETQ come from the germline V gene. The CDR3 is made up of 16 amino acids. Trimming pared 0 bases from V and 0 bases from J, leaving 7 bases between. The full variable domain, with the rest looked up from reference TRBV5-1 and TRBJ1-6, is KAGVTQTPRYLIKTRGQQVTLSCSPISGHRSVSWYQQTPGQGLQFLFEYFSETQRNKGNFPGRFSGRQFSNSRSEMNVSTLELGDSALYLCASSLDSSSYNSPLHFGNGTRLTVT.

The gene calls are TRBV7-2 and TRBJ1-2, with D possibly being TRBD1 (5 bases). This CDR3 has 15 amino acids. CDR1 is SGHTA and CDR2 is FQGNSA in the germline V gene. Trimming stripped 1 base from V and 1 base from J, with 10 bases between. The CDR3 DNA reads as TGTGCCAGCAGCTTAGAGGGACGGAGTAACTATGGCTACACCTTC. Amino acids: CASSLEGRSNYGYTF.

The gene calls are TRBV12-3 or TRBV12-4 and TRBJ2-1; no reliable D call. The length of the CDR3 is 16 residues. V lost 6 bases and J lost 3, with 18 bases in between. CDR3 bases: TGTGCCAGCAGCATGGACGGAACGAAACTCTACAATGAGCAGTTCTTC. Amino acid sequence: CASSMDGTKLYNEQFF.